This T cell receptor (beta chain) was sequenced for a study of T cell responses to AZD1222 COVID-19 vaccine. Broader study findings: It was only after the peak T cell response that any repertoires were sampled. Elevations in Spike-specific TCR breadth and depth followed administration of two AZD1222 doses.

Remarks on this clone: Antigen specificity is unknown.

Germline V gives CDR1 MGHDK, CDR2 SYGVNS. The CDR3 is 13 residues long. V was pared by 8 bases and J by 6 bases, with 3 bases of the junction left unmatched. Assay: immunoSEQ multiplex PCR; the TCRdb copy retains only in-frame clones and omits some. The sample lists approximately 130,000 clones; over 75% were seen once. J is TRBJ2-3 and V is TRBV25-1; 12 nucleotides agree with TRBD2. The source was peripheral blood, collected 28 days after the second AZD1222 dose. The TCR originated in an adult who received the AZD1222 COVID-19 vaccine. DNA for the CDR3: TGTGCCAGCGGACTAGCGGGACCCGATACGCAGTATTTT. This gives the protein CASGLAGPDTQYF.